These T cell receptor beta chains were read from a single sample in a study of blood T cell repertoires in COVID-19. Clones were sequenced by immunoSEQ multiplex PCR, and TCRdb holds only the in-frame ones, with some missing. The sample includes fewer than 200,000 clones, approximately 86% of them seen just once. The material sequenced was peripheral blood. The receptor set was obtained from a man in his sixties who had recovered from COVID-19. The CDR3 runs from the conserved cysteine through the conserved F or W. Fields, in order: V gene, J gene, clone size, CDR3 protein. Rows give clone size only sometimes, using once, few, many, or a class for an expanded clone.

>TRBV4-1|TRBJ1-6|few
CASSQDRRTGVSPLHF
>TRBV19|TRBJ1-6|many
CASNKDPGHHNSPLHF
>TRBV7-8|TRBJ2-3|NA
CASSPWTSGGNNF
>TRBV9|TRBJ2-3|NA
CASSVGSSGVSTDTQYF
>TRBV7-3|TRBJ2-3|few
CASSRRLAGGEDTQYF
>TRBV23-1|TRBJ2-1|NA
CASTPRGGGEPSAWFF
>TRBV20-1|TRBJ1-2|NA
CSASNAGGYTF
>TRBV9|TRBJ1-1|NA
CASSVHVIGQGGTEAFF
>TRBV7-9|TRBJ2-3|once
CASSLSLGGGTQYF
>TRBV18|TRBJ2-7|few
CASSPPYGGASEQYF
>TRBV25-1|TRBJ1-2|NA
CASSEYPLYSGYTF
>TRBV5-1|TRBJ2-7|NA
CASSSGTPSYEQYF
>TRBV14|TRBJ2-5|NA
CASSQLTGMGQETQYF
>TRBV3-1/TRBV3-2|TRBJ2-3|NA
CASSQAPVSTDTQYF
>TRBV6-5|TRBJ1-1|NA
CASSPGAAGNTEAFF
>TRBV7-3|TRBJ1-2|NA
CASSEKGVNYGYTF
>TRBV6-1|TRBJ1-2|NA
CASSESALANYGYTF
>TRBV6-5|TRBJ2-6|few
CASSYSADSGANVLTF
>TRBV7-6|TRBJ1-1|NA
CASSSTFMNTEAFF
>TRBV30|TRBJ2-7|NA
CAWRIPGTGIYEQYF
>TRBV5-1|TRBJ2-2|NA
CASRETVGELFF
>TRBV7-3|TRBJ1-1|NA
CASSLSARTEAFF
>TRBV2|TRBJ1-5|NA
CASSVQGPRQPQHF
>TRBV5-1|TRBJ2-5|NA
CASNRENQETQYF
>TRBV7-9|TRBJ2-3|NA
CASSPVSSTDTQYF
>TRBV7-9|TRBJ2-1|NA
CASSLGLAGRGAYNEQFF
>TRBV6-6|TRBJ1-5|few
CASNTRGSDQPQHF